This T cell receptor beta chain was recovered during a study of blood T cell repertoires in COVID-19. CDR1 and CDR2 from the germline V gene are SQVTM and ANQGSEA. Trimming pared 2 bases from V and 0 bases from J, leaving 7 bases between. The length of the CDR3 is 13 residues. In the authors' methods: Amplifying reference gene primers gave estimates of nucleated cell counts. TCRdb's copy holds only in-frame clones and misses some; the assay was immunoSEQ multiplex PCR. D and trimming were read from the DNA, whereas the V and J calls and clone size are those reported in that table. The top ten hold around 5% of the sample, which has 50,000 to 65,000 clones, approximately 86% seen once.

This TCR came from a man in his 60s with acute or convalescent COVID-19. Input material: peripheral blood. The chain combines TRBV29-1 with TRBJ1-2, with D uncertain. The DNA of the CDR3 is TGCAGCGTTGAAAGCCGATCTAACTATGGCTACACCTTC. It codes for CSVESRSNYGYTF. Looking up the rest from reference TRBV29-1 and TRBJ1-2 gives the full variable domain: SAVISQKPSRDICQRGTSLTIQCQVDSQVTMMFWYRQQPGQSLTLIATANQGSEATYESGFVIDKFPISRPNLTFSTLTVSNMSPEDSSIYLCSVESRSNYGYTFGSGTRLTVV.